The 4 T cell receptor beta chains listed next were all sequenced from one sample in a study of blood T cell repertoires in COVID-19. Sequencing was performed with immunoSEQ multiplex PCR; in TCRdb, only in-frame clones are kept and a portion is missing. The table has about 140,000 clones, approximately 91% seen once. The sequenced sample consisted of peripheral blood. The receptors were sampled from a man between 65 and 85 years old with acute or convalescent COVID-19.

The chain carries TRBV11-2 and TRBJ1-1; 7 nucleotides align to TRBD1. Germline V gene data show CDR1 as SGHAT and CDR2 as FQNNGV. This CDR3 comprises 15 residues. The ends lost 5 bases at V and 3 bases at J; junction bases unmatched: 9. The CDR3 spells CASSALTGPYTEAFF. CDR3 nucleotides: TGTGCCAGCAGCGCTCTGACAGGGCCCTACACTGAAGCTTTCTTT.

The chain combines TRBV7-9 with TRBJ2-7; 8 bases fit TRBD1. Trimming cost V 6 bases and J 2 bases; bases outside gene matches: 6. Germline CDR1 is SEHNR and CDR2 is FQNEAQ (reference sequence). CDR3 length: 14 residues. CDR3 sequence reads: CASSLTGDTYEQYF. The DNA of the CDR3 is TGTGCCAGCAGTCTGACAGGGGACACCTACGAGCAGTACTTC.

The chain recombines TRBV2 with TRBJ1-6; weak D call: TRBD1 (6 bases). In germline, CDR1 is SNHLY, CDR2 FYNNEI. The CDR3 is made up of 14 amino acids. Trimming stripped 4 bases from V and 10 bases from J, with 14 bases between. CDR3 nucleotide sequence: TGTGCCAGCAGTGTGAGTCAGGGGCAGTCACCCCTCCACTTT. It encodes CASSVSQGQSPLHF.

This clone has just a few counts. The gene calls are TRBV18 and TRBJ2-5, with D perhaps TRBD2 (6 bases). CDR3 length equals 18 residues. V dropped 6 bases and J dropped 1 base, with 24 bases sitting between them. Germline V lookup: CDR1 KGHSH, CDR2 LQKENI. As DNA, the CDR3 is TGTGCCAGCTCGCCCTTCCCACCGGCGGGAAGCGGCCAAGAGACCCAGTACTTC. This encodes CASSPFPPAGSGQETQYF.